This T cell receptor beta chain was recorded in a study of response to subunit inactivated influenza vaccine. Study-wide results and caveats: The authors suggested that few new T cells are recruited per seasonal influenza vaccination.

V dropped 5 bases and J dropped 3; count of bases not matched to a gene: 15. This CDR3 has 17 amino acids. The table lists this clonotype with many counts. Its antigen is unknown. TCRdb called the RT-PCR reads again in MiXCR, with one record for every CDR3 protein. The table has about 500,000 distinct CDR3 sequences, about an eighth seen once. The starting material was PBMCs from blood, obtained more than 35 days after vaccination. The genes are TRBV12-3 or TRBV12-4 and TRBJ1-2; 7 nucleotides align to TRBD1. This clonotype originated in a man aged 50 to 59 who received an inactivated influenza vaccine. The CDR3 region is CASSDRALIGEDYGYTF. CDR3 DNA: TGTGCCAGCAGTGACAGGGCTTTAATTGGGGAGGACTATGGCTACACCTTC.